These T cell receptor beta chains were read from a single sample in a study of T cells in Graves' hyperthyroidism and ophthalmopathy. TCRdb passed the multiplex PCR reads through MiXCR, listing each CDR3 protein once. The data contain around 300,000 distinct CDR3 sequences, approximately 14% of them seen just once; the ten biggest clones take up 7.9%. The sequenced sample consisted of blood. All receptors derive from a middle-aged woman with Graves' hyperthyroidism. The CDR3 runs from the conserved cysteine through the conserved F or W. A D gene is named only where the DNA matches it firmly. Size is stated for part of the rows, as once, few or many counts, or as a class when the clone is expanded.

j_gene | v_gene | d_gene | abundance | CDR3nt | CDR3aa
TRBJ2-1 | TRBV20-1 | . | . | TGCAGTGCTAGACGCCAGAAAGCCTACAATGAGCAGTTCTTC | CSARRQKAYNEQFF
TRBJ2-1 | TRBV2 | . | many | TGTGCCACCCTGCCGAAGAAAAATGAGCAGTTCTTC | CATLPKKNEQFF
TRBJ2-5 | TRBV14 | TRBD1 | . | TGTGCCAGCTCACCACCGGGACAGTCCAGAAGGGGAGAGACCCAGTACTTC | CASSPPGQSRRGETQYF
TRBJ1-1 | TRBV20-1 | . | few | TGCAGTGCTAGAGAAAACACTGAATCTTTCTTT | CSARENTESFF
TRBJ2-7 | TRBV2 | . | many | TGTGCCAGCAGTGTCCGAGCGGTTGCCTCCTACGAGCAGTACTTC | CASSVRAVASYEQYF
TRBJ1-4 | TRBV15 | . | many | TGTGCCACCAGCAGCCGGTCGTCAACTAATGAAAAACTGTTTTTT | CATSSRSSTNEKLFF
TRBJ1-4 | TRBV5-6 | . | . | TGTGCCAGCAGCTTCCGGACAGTAGGTGAAAAACTGTTTTTT | CASSFRTVGEKLFF
TRBJ2-3 | TRBV30 | . | many | TGTGCCTGGAGTAAGGGCGCCCCTAGCACAGATACGCAGTATTTT | CAWSKGAPSTDTQYF
TRBJ2-1 | TRBV28 | TRBD2 | . | TGTGCCAGCGGACCACTAGCGGACTCCTACAATGAGCAGTTCTTC | CASGPLADSYNEQFF
TRBJ1-2 | TRBV5-1 | TRBD1 | many | TGCGCCAGCAGCTTGGACGGGACAGGGGGAAATGGCTACACCTTC | CASSLDGTGGNGYTF
TRBJ2-3 | TRBV11-3 | TRBD2 | once | TGTGCCAGCAGCGCGGGACTAGCGAGCACAGATACGCAGTATTTT | CASSAGLASTDTQYF
TRBJ2-1 | TRBV20-1 | TRBD2 | . | TGCAGTGACGCACTAGCGGGAGGGTACAATGAGCAGTTCTTC | CSDALAGGYNEQFF
TRBJ2-3 | TRBV7-2 | . | . | TGTGCCAGCAGCCCGAGTTGGGGGCCCGTCACAGATACGCAGTATTTT | CASSPSWGPVTDTQYF
TRBJ1-5 | TRBV28 | . | many | TGTGCCAGCAATGAGGTAGGGGATCAGCCCCAGCATTTT | CASNEVGDQPQHF
TRBJ2-3 | TRBV6-1 | . | many | TGTGCCTCCCGTGGCTCGACAGATACAGATACGCAGTATTTT | CASRGSTDTDTQYF
TRBJ1-4 | TRBV6-2/TRBV6-3 | . | many | TGTGCCAGCAGTCGGGAGGCGGAAAAACTGTTTTTT | CASSREAEKLFF
TRBJ2-2 | TRBV7-3 | TRBD2 | many | TGTGCCAGCAGCTTGATAGCGGGTTTAAACACCGGGGAGCTGTTTTTT | CASSLIAGLNTGELFF
TRBJ2-3 | TRBV20-1 | TRBD2 | many | TGCAGTGCCCATCGGACTAGCGGTGGCACAGATACGCAGTATTTT | CSAHRTSGGTDTQYF
TRBJ2-1 | TRBV6-1 | . | . | TGTGCCAGCAGTATTAGGGAGTACAATGAGCAGTTCTTC | CASSIREYNEQFF
TRBJ2-3 | TRBV28 | . | many | TGTGCCAGCACTAGCAGCACTAGCACAGATACGCAGTATTTT | CASTSSTSTDTQYF
TRBJ2-7 | TRBV20-1 | TRBD2 | few | TGCAGTGCTAGAGATCCATGGGCTAGCGGGAGGGCCCTCTACGAGCAGTACTTC | CSARDPWASGRALYEQYF
TRBJ2-5 | TRBV9 | . | . | TGTGCCAGCGCGGAGGGAGGACATCAAGAGACCCAGTACTTC | CASAEGGHQETQYF
TRBJ2-6 | TRBV10-3 | . | . | TGTGCCATCAGTCGGGCTGGGGCCAACGTCCTGACTTTC | CAISRAGANVLTF
TRBJ2-7 | TRBV20-1 | TRBD2 | few | TGCAGTGCTAGAGGGGTTAGCGGGAGATGGGGTGAGCAGTACTTC | CSARGVSGRWGEQYF